These 15 T cell receptor beta chains were all obtained from the same sample, sequenced in a study of PD-L1 blockade in urothelial cancer. Specified time point: pretreatment peripheral blood. Repertoires were generated with immunoSEQ multiplex PCR, while TCRdb's copy carries only in-frame clones and drops some. The sample has 86,000 or so clones; around 85% are singletons. The sample here was PBMCs, taken around atezolizumab (anti-PD-L1) treatment. These TCRs come from a man aged 55 to 70 with urothelial cancer.

This chain uses TRBV10-2 with TRBJ1-1, with TRBD1 matching 8 bases. The CDR3 contains 14 residues. CDR1 is WSHSY, CDR2 SAAADI, per germline. V gave up 6 bases and J gave up 5 bases; unmatched junction bases: 8. CDR3 nucleotide sequence: TGCGCCAGCAGCACAGGACAGGGCCGTACTGAAGCTTTCTTT. It encodes CASSTGQGRTEAFF.

The J gene is TRBJ2-2, the V gene TRBV4-1; TRBD2 matches at 10 bases. V lost 1 base, J lost 6 bases, and 8 bases stayed unmatched. This CDR3 is 17 amino acids long. The germline V gene encodes CDR1 MGHRA and CDR2 YSYEKL. In nucleotides, the CDR3 is TGCGCCAGCAGCCAAGGAAGGCTAGCGGGAGTTCCCGGGGAGCTGTTTTTT. Amino acids: CASSQGRLAGVPGELFF.

DNA for the CDR3: TGTGCCTGGGGTCGACAGGCCGCCTACGAGCAGTACTTC. Protein: CAWGRQAAYEQYF. V gene TRBV30 combines with J gene TRBJ2-7, with a weak D call TRBD1 (6 bases). Germline V lookup: CDR1 GTSNPN, CDR2 SVGIG (reference sequence). The length of the CDR3 is 13 residues. Trimming took off 5 bases at V and 2 bases at J, with 13 bases between the two ends.

The V and J genes are TRBV5-1 and TRBJ2-3; 7 bases match TRBD2. The CDR3 sequence is 15 residues long. Germline V CDR1 and CDR2: SGHRS, YFSETQ. V gave up 3 bases and J gave up 2 bases; unmatched junction bases: 6. CDR3 region: CASSSKAGPTDTQYF. In nucleotides, the CDR3 is TGCGCCAGCAGCTCAAAAGCGGGGCCCACAGATACGCAGTATTTT.

This chain joins TRBV6-1 and TRBJ1-5; D is ambiguous. This CDR3 region has 14 residues. Trimming took 2 bases from V and 6 from J, leaving 11 bases between them. The V gene's germline CDR1 is MNHNS and CDR2 SASEGT. The CDR3 here is CASSEPGGSQPQHF. In DNA form, the CDR3 reads TGTGCCAGCAGTGAACCAGGAGGGAGTCAGCCCCAGCATTTT.

Here the CDR3 reads CASSLGGPGDTQYF. Written as DNA, the CDR3 is TGTGCCAGCAGCTTAGGAGGGCCGGGAGATACGCAGTATTTT. The chain is built from TRBV7-9 and TRBJ2-3; possibly TRBD2 for D (5 bases). CDR1 is SEHNR and CDR2 is FQNEAQ in the germline V gene (reference sequence). Trimming took off 1 base at V and 5 bases at J, with 10 bases between the two ends. The CDR3 extends over 14 amino acids. The full variable domain, its missing parts supplied by reference TRBV7-9 and TRBJ2-3, is DTGVSQNPRHKITKRGQNVTFRCDPISEHNRLYWYRQTLGQGPEFLTYFQNEAQLEKSRLLSDRFSAERPKGSFSTLEIQRTEQGDSAMYLCASSLGGPGDTQYFGPGTRLTVL.

This chain joins TRBV29-1 and TRBJ1-4; 9 bases fit TRBD1. V lost 6 bases and J lost 7; bases outside the gene matches: 9. The germline V gene has CDR1 SQVTM and CDR2 ANQGSEA. The CDR3 is 14 residues long. The CDR3 sequence is CSVKGTGTGEKLFF. For the CDR3, the DNA is TGCAGCGTAAAGGGGACAGGGACGGGTGAAAAACTGTTTTTT.

The chain recombines TRBV28 with TRBJ2-5, with 8 nucleotides matching TRBD1. Trimming removed 6 bases from V and 2 bases from J; junction bases left unmatched: 11. The CDR3 runs to 16 residues. CDR1 and CDR2 (germline): MDHEN, SYDVKM. The chain's CDR3 is CASSFPGQARQETQYF. CDR3 DNA: TGTGCCAGCAGCTTCCCGGGACAGGCCAGACAAGAGACCCAGTACTTC.

The J gene is TRBJ2-5, the V gene TRBV30; the D gene is possibly TRBD2 (5 bases). Looked up from germline, CDR1 is GTSNPN and CDR2 is SVGIG (reference sequence). CDR3 length: 13 amino acids. V was trimmed by 0 bases and J by 2 bases, leaving 7 bases between them. The CDR3 sequence: CAWSVWRQETQYF. CDR3 sequence (DNA): TGTGCCTGGAGTGTATGGAGGCAAGAGACCCAGTACTTC. Variable domain in full (rest from reference TRBV30 and TRBJ2-5): SQTIHQWPATLVQPVGSPLSLECTVEGTSNPNLYWYRQAAGRGLQLLFYSVGIGQISSEVPQNLSASRPQDRQFILSSKKLLLSDSGFYLCAWSVWRQETQYFGPGTRLLVL.

V gene TRBV25-1 combines with J gene TRBJ2-7, with a possible D match to TRBD1 (5 bases). Germline V gene sequence: CDR1 MGHDK, CDR2 SYGVNS. V gave up 3 bases and J gave up 5 bases, with 11 bases separating them. This CDR3 spans 13 amino acids. The CDR3, as DNA: TGTGCCAGCAGTGAGGTGGGGCTGGACGAGCAGTACTTC. The encoded protein is CASSEVGLDEQYF.

The V gene is TRBV2, the J gene TRBJ2-7; TRBD2 aligns across 8 bases. V lost 8 bases and J lost 5; bases outside the gene matches: 14. Germline-derived CDR1 and CDR2 are SNHLY and FYNNEI. This CDR3 region has 15 residues. The CDR3 bases are TGTGCCAGCTCCCCTTTCCAGCGGGGGAGCAACGAGCAGTACTTC. This codes for CASSPFQRGSNEQYF.

The rearrangement joins TRBV25-1 to TRBJ2-3; possibly TRBD2 for D (5 bases). The germline V and J ends were trimmed by 5 bases and 3 bases, with 9 bases remaining between them. The CDR3 runs 13 residues. Germline CDR1 MGHDK, CDR2 SYGVNS. The DNA for the CDR3 is TGTGCCAGCAGTTTCGGGGTTACAGATACGCAGTATTTT. Translating gives CASSFGVTDTQYF.

The J gene is TRBJ2-7, the V gene TRBV11-2; D is unresolved. This CDR3 is 13 amino acids long. Germline values: CDR1 SGHAT, CDR2 FQNNGV. Between the trimmed V and J ends, which lost 0 bases and 6 bases, there was a span of 9 bases. The CDR3 DNA follows: TGTGCCAGCAGCTTAGAAATTACGGGCGAGCAGTACTTC. Amino acids: CASSLEITGEQYF.

About this clone itself: The junction departs from the called germline gene at one end, perhaps through a read error. This chain uses TRBV7-7 with TRBJ2-7; tentatively, D is TRBD1 (5 bases). The CDR3 covers 15 residues. The V gene's germline CDR1 is SSHAT and CDR2 FNYEAQ (reference sequence). The CDR3: CASSLGWGRSYEQYF. The CDR3 DNA is TGTGCTAGCAGCTTAGGTTGGGGCCGATCCTACGAGCAGTACTTC.

This clone has a handful of counts. The gene calls are TRBV28 and TRBJ2-3, with D possibly being TRBD2 (7 bases). The germline gives CDR1 MDHEN, CDR2 SYDVKM. V lost 8 bases, J lost 5 bases, and 17 bases lay in between. The CDR3 is 14 residues long. This CDR3 reads CASSKGGARDTQYF. The CDR3, as DNA: TGTGCCAGCTCCAAAGGGGGGGCGCGAGATACGCAGTATTTT.